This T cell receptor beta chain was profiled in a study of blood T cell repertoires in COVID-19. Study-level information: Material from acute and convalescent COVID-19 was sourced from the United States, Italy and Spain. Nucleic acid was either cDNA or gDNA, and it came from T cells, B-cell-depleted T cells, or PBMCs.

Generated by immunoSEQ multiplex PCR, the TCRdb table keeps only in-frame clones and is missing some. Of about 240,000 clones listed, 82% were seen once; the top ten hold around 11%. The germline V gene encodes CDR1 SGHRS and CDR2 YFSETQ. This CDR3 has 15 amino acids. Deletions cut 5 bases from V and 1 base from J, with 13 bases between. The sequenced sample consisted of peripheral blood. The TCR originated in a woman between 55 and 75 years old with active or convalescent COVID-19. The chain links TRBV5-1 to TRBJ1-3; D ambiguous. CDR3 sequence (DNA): TGCGCCAGCAGTCGGGAGCCGGTTTCTGGAAACACCATATATTTT. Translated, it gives CASSREPVSGNTIYF.